This TCR beta chain was found in a study of blood T cell repertoires in COVID-19. In the study overall: Sites across the United States, Italy and Spain contributed samples from acute and convalescent COVID-19.

This table comes from immunoSEQ multiplex PCR, and its TCRdb copy is limited to in-frame clones, with some not included. The sample lists 250,000 or so clones, roughly 80% occurring once. The germline CDR1 and CDR2 sequences are LNHDA and SQIVND (reference sequence). The CDR3 contains 15 residues. Deletions cut 3 bases from V and 0 bases from J, with 9 bases between. The rearrangement uses TRBV19 and TRBJ1-3; D gene ambiguous. The receptor's source is a man aged 55 to 70 who had recovered from COVID-19. Sequenced: PBMCs or T cells enriched from blood (not recorded which). DNA of the CDR3: TGTGCCAGTAGTATCGGTAGATACTCTGGAAACACCATATATTTT. Translated, it gives CASSIGRYSGNTIYF.